This entry describes one TCR beta chain. Its matching antigen is unknown. Libraries were prepared by immunoSEQ multiplex PCR; TCRdb keeps only in-frame clonotypes and omits some of them. This table has 110,000 or so clones, roughly 86% appearing once. This sample was taken from a study of cytomegalovirus exposure and HLA in healthy donors. Study-wide results and limits: Researchers reported that three CMV-associated chains were confirmed in vitro as CMV antigen-specific. Usually a TCR sequence was rare, but some public TCRs were found in many donors. Associated with cytomegalovirus, according to the listing, were around 170 TCR beta chains.

V shed 5 bases and J 6 bases; nucleotides not matched to a gene: 6. The CDR3 length is 15 residues. Germline V gene data show CDR1 as MNHEY and CDR2 as SVGAGI. Separate from the 666-subject first cohort, the roughly 120-subject validation cohort was the one that the donors belonged to. V gene TRBV6-5 combines with J gene TRBJ2-1; 11 nucleotides agree with TRBD2. The receptor's source is a woman under 30 in good health and CMV-seronegative. Source material: PBMCs. CDR3 residues: CASSPRLAGINEQFF. CDR3 DNA sequence: TGTGCCAGCAGTCCGCGACTAGCGGGAATCAATGAGCAGTTCTTC.